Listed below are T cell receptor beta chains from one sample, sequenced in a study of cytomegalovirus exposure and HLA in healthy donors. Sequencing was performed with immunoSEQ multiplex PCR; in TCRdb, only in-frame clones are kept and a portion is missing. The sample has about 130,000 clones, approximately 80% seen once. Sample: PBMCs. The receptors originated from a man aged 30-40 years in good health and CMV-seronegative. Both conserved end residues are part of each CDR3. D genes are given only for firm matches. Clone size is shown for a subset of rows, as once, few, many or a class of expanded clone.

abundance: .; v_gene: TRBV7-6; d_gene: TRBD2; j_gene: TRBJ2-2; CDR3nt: TGTGCCAGCAGCTTAACTAGCGGGGACACCGGGGAGCTGTTTTTT; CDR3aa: CASSLTSGDTGELFF
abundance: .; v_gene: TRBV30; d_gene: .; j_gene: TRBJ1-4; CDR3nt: TGTGCCTGGAGGCCACCCCCCAGTAATGAAAAACTGTTTTTT; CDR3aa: CAWRPPPSNEKLFF
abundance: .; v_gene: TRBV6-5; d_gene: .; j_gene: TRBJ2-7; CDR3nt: TGTGCCAGCAGTTACTCAAGGGGCTCCTACGAGCAGTACTTC; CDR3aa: CASSYSRGSYEQYF
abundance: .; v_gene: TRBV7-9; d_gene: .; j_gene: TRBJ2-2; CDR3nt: TGTGCCAGCAGCACCAGCAGGGTACGGGAGCTGTTTTTT; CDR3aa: CASSTSRVRELFF
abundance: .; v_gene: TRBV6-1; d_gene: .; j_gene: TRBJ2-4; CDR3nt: TGTGCCAGTAGCTTGGGTGGGAGCATTCAGTACTTC; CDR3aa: CASSLGGSIQYF
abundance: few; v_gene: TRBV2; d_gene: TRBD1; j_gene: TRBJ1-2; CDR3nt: TGTGCCAGCATCCGACAGGGGGTTAACTATGGCTACACCTTC; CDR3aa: CASIRQGVNYGYTF
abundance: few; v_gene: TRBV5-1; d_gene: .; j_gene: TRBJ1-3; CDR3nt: TGCGCCAGCAGCTTGGCACCCGGGACATCTGGAAACACCATATATTTT; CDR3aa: CASSLAPGTSGNTIYF
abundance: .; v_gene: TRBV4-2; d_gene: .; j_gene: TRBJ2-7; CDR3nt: TGTGCCAGCAGCCAAGATTCGCCCGTGACATCCTACGAGCAGTACTTC; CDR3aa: CASSQDSPVTSYEQYF
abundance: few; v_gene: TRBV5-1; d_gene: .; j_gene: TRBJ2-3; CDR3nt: TGCGCCAGCAGCAACTTCCCGGGAAGCGCAGATACGCAGTATTTT; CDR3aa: CASSNFPGSADTQYF
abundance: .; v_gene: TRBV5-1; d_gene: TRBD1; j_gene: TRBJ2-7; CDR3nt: TGCGCCAGCAGCCGGGGGACAGGGTACGAGCAGTACTTC; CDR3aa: CASSRGTGYEQYF
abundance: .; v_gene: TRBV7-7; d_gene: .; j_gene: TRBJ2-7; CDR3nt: TGTGCTAGCAGCCTCGGGACAAATTACGAGCAGTACTTC; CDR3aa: CASSLGTNYEQYF
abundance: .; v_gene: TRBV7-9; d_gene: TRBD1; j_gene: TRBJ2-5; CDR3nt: TGTGCCAGCAGTATGGACAGGGACCAAGAGACCCAGTACTTC; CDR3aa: CASSMDRDQETQYF
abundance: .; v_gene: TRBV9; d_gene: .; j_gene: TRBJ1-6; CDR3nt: TGTGCCAGCAGCGTAGAGGGGGGGATCAGTTCACCCCTCCACTTT; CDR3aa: CASSVEGGISSPLHF
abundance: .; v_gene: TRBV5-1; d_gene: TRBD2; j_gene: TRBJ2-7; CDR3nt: TGCGCCAGCAGCTTGGCGGGGGGAGGAAACGAGCAGTACTTC; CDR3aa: CASSLAGGGNEQYF
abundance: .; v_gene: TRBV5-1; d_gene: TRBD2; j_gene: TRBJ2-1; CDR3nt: TGCGCCAGCAGCCCTGGTGGGACTAGAGACTACAATGAGCAGTTCTTC; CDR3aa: CASSPGGTRDYNEQFF
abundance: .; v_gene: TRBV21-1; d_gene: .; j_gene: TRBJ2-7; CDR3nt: TGTGCCAGCAGCAAAGAAGAGCGGAGCTCCTACGAGCAGTACTTC; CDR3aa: CASSKEERSSYEQYF
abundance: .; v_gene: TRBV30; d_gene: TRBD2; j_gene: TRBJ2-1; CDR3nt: TGTGCCTTGAGACGACTAGCGGACTACAATGAGCAGTTCTTC; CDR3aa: CALRRLADYNEQFF
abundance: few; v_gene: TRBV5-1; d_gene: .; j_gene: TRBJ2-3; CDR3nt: TGCGCCAGCAGCGCCCAGGGGAGCACAGATACGCAGTATTTT; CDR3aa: CASSAQGSTDTQYF
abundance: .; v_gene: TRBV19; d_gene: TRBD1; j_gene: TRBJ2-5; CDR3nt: TGTGCCAGTAGTAGGCAGGGGGCGCGGGAGACCCAGTACTTC; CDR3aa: CASSRQGARETQYF
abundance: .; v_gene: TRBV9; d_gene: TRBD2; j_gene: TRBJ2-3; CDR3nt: TGTGCCAGCAGCGGAGCCGCCGGGACTAGTTACACAGATACGCAGTATTTT; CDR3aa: CASSGAAGTSYTDTQYF
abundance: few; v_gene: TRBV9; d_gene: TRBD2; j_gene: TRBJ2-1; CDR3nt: TGTGCCAGCAGCGAGAGCCCCCTTAGCGGGAGGAGCTACAATGAGCAGTTCTTC; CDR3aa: CASSESPLSGRSYNEQFF
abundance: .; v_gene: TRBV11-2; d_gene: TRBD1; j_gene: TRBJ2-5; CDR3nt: TGTGCCAGCAGCCCCCGGGACAGGGGAGGTGAGACCCAGTACTTC; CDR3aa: CASSPRDRGGETQYF
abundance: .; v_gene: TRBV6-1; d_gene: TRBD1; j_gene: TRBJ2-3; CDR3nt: TGTGCCAGCAGTGAACTCGGGACAGATCGTCCAGATACGCAGTATTTT; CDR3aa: CASSELGTDRPDTQYF
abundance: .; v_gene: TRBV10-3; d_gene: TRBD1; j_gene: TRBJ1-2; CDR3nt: TGTGCCAATAGTGGACAGGGAGTAGATGGCTACACCTTC; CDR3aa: CANSGQGVDGYTF
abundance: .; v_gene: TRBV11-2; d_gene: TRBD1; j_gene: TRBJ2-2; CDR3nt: TGTGCCAGCAGCCCCGACAGGGGGTGGGACACCGGGGAGCTGTTTTTT; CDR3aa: CASSPDRGWDTGELFF